The 6 T cell receptor beta chains below come from one sample, sequenced in a study of blood T cell repertoires in COVID-19 (dated by TCRdb to the early 2020s). The method was the immunoSEQ multiplex PCR assay. Held by TCRdb, this immuneACCESS table contains in-frame sequences only and omits some clones. Under half of the omission traces to an unresolved V gene where checked; the cause of the rest is unknown. The sample table records hundreds of thousands of clones; around 90% of these occur just once. In total, the top ten clones hold 4% to 5.5% of the sample. Sequencing was carried out using PBMCs or T cells enriched from blood (not recorded which). The source is a young woman with acute COVID-19.

This chain joins TRBV19 and TRBJ1-4; 7 bases agree with TRBD1. This CDR3 comprises 13 residues. Germline CDR1 reads LNHDA; CDR2 reads SQIVND (reference sequence). The J segment lost 4 bases and the V segment lost 8 bases, leaving 4 bases of the junction unmatched. The CDR3, as DNA: TGTGCCAGTCGGGACAGCATTAATGAAAAACTGTTTTTT. Amino acid sequence: CASRDSINEKLFF.

The V call is TRBV28, the J call TRBJ2-7; 9 bases agree with TRBD2. This CDR3 region has 15 residues. V lost 6 bases, J lost 3 bases, and 9 bases stayed unmatched. CDR1 and CDR2 from the germline V gene are MDHEN and SYDVKM. CDR3 DNA sequence: TGTGCCAGCAGCTTTAGCGGGAGAGAAAACTACGAGCAGTACTTC. Amino acid sequence: CASSFSGRENYEQYF.

The chain has TRBV12-3 or TRBV12-4 and TRBJ2-5; no definite D call. Trimming took 3 bases from V and 5 from J, leaving 10 bases between them. The length of the CDR3 is 13 residues. This CDR3 is CASSFIPGETQYF. The CDR3, as DNA: TGTGCCAGCAGTTTCATCCCAGGCGAGACCCAGTACTTC.

The chain is built from TRBV7-9 and TRBJ1-4; TRBD1 is a possible D gene (5 bases). The CDR3 runs 15 residues. The V and J ends lost 8 bases and 0 bases respectively, with 13 bases between them. Germline CDR1 SEHNR, CDR2 FQNEAQ (reference sequence). CDR3 bases: TGTGCCAGCCAGGGCAGACAACCAACTAATGAAAAACTGTTTTTT. Its protein is CASQGRQPTNEKLFF.

The chain joins TRBV27 to TRBJ2-2, with D possibly TRBD1 on 6 matching bases. Germline CDR1 and CDR2: MNHEY and SMNVEV (reference sequence). The CDR3 spans 15 residues. Trimming took 3 bases from V and 4 from J, leaving 12 bases between them. The CDR3 DNA reads as TGTGCCAGCAGTTTCAGGGGTAGTGGCACCGGGGAGCTGTTTTTT. Protein sequence: CASSFRGSGTGELFF.

V usage is TRBV27 and J usage is TRBJ1-5; D perhaps matches TRBD1 (5 bases). Germline CDR1 reads MNHEY; CDR2 reads SMNVEV (reference sequence). This CDR3 comprises 15 residues. Trimming stripped 5 bases from V and 1 base from J, with 12 bases between. CDR3 protein: CASSPDIGSNQPQHF. For the CDR3, the DNA is TGTGCCAGCAGTCCGGACATCGGAAGCAATCAGCCCCAGCATTTT.